This T cell receptor (beta chain) was profiled in a study of T cell changes during pregnancy in multiple sclerosis. With 5 bases removed from V and 0 bases from J, the gap between germline ends came to 17 bases. Germline CDR1 reads GTSNPN; CDR2 reads SVGIG (reference sequence). The CDR3 covers 16 residues. Sequenced by immunoSEQ multiplex PCR; TCRdb stores in-frame clones only, minus some. The sample lists tens of thousands of clones, 88% occurring once. The genes are TRBV30 and TRBJ1-3; D is ambiguous. The sample consisted of CD4+ T cells from peripheral blood mononuclear cells, taken in the first trimester of pregnancy. This TCR was recovered from a female donor in good health, enrolled as a control in a pregnancy study. Here the CDR3 DNA reads TGTGCCTGGGGCCGGGAAGTTAGGGCCTCTGGAAACACCATATATTTT. Protein product: CAWGREVRASGNTIYF.